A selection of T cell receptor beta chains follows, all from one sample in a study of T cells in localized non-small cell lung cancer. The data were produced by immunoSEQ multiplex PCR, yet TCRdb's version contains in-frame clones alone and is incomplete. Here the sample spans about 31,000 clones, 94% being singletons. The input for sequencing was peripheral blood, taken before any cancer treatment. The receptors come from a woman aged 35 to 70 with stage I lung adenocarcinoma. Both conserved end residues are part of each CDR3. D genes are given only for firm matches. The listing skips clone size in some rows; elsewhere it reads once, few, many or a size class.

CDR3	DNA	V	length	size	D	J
CASRYLVGRGGKDTQYF	TGTGCCAGCAGGTACCTCGTCGGCCGGGGGGGCAAAGATACGCAGTATTTT	TRBV7-6	17	.	TRBD2	TRBJ2-3
CASSAPLLSKTGELANTEAFF	TGTGCCAGCAGCGCCCCTCTTTTATCCAAGACAGGGGAACTCGCGAACACTGAAGCTTTCTTT	TRBV9	21	.	TRBD1	TRBJ1-1
CASRDPAYGYTF	TGTGCCAGCAGGGACCCCGCCTATGGCTACACCTTC	TRBV28	12	.	.	TRBJ1-2
CASSEGASGILETQYF	TGTGCCAGTAGTGAAGGTGCTAGCGGGATATTGGAGACCCAGTACTTC	TRBV19	16	.	TRBD2	TRBJ2-5
CASGQGADNMNTEAFF	TGTGCCAGCGGACAGGGGGCGGACAACATGAACACTGAAGCTTTCTTT	TRBV9	16	.	TRBD1	TRBJ1-1
CASSVTRDYEQYF	TGTGCCAGCAGTGTGACTAGGGACTACGAGCAGTACTTC	TRBV6-1	13	once	.	TRBJ2-7
CASSSGHVSEAFF	TGTGCCAGCAGTTCCGGGCATGTATCAGAAGCTTTCTTT	TRBV9	13	few	.	TRBJ1-1
CASGSLTGTGLGDEQYF	TGTGCCAGTGGGTCTCTTACCGGGACAGGGTTAGGCGACGAGCAGTACTTC	TRBV2	17	.	TRBD1	TRBJ2-7
CSVGEETQYF	TGCAGCGTTGGGGAAGAGACCCAGTACTTC	TRBV29-1	10	.	.	TRBJ2-5
CSVGDRFEKLFF	TGCAGCGTAGGGGACAGGTTTGAAAAACTGTTTTTT	TRBV29-1	12	.	TRBD1	TRBJ1-4
CATSRDRTVNEKLFF	TGTGCCACCAGCAGAGATCGGACAGTTAATGAAAAACTGTTTTTT	TRBV15	15	.	.	TRBJ1-4
CASSQQGAWNTEAFF	TGTGCCAGCTCGCAACAGGGGGCTTGGAACACTGAAGCTTTCTTT	TRBV18	15	.	TRBD1	TRBJ1-1
CASSLAAETQYF	TGCGCCAGCAGCTTGGCCGCGGAGACCCAGTACTTC	TRBV5-1	12	.	.	TRBJ2-5
CASAPLAGMNEQYF	TGTGCCAGCGCCCCCCTAGCGGGAATGAACGAGCAGTACTTC	TRBV10-3	14	.	TRBD2	TRBJ2-7
CASSVVAVSAGTDTQYF	TGTGCCAGCAGCGTAGTCGCGGTATCAGCGGGAACAGATACGCAGTATTTT	TRBV9	17	.	TRBD2	TRBJ2-3
CASSYSAGEGDTEAFF	TGTGCCAGCAGTTACTCGGCAGGGGAGGGGGACACTGAAGCTTTCTTT	TRBV6-6	16	once	.	TRBJ1-1
CASSREVEGYTF	TGTGCCAGCAGTAGAGAGGTCGAGGGCTACACCTTC	TRBV7-2	12	.	.	TRBJ1-2
CASSLGLAGGSGELFF	TGTGCCAGCAGCTTGGGGCTAGCGGGAGGTTCCGGGGAGCTGTTTTTT	TRBV5-6	16	.	TRBD2	TRBJ2-2
CASSRPGQALYNEQFF	TGTGCCAGCAGCCGGCCGGGACAGGCCCTCTACAATGAGCAGTTCTTC	TRBV14	16	.	TRBD1	TRBJ2-1
CASSKLAGGFTDTQYF	TGTGCCAGCAGCAAGCTAGCGGGAGGTTTCACAGATACGCAGTATTTT	TRBV7-9	16	.	TRBD2	TRBJ2-3
CASSYARSQPQHF	TGTGCCAGCAGTTACGCCAGGAGTCAGCCCCAGCATTTT	TRBV6-5	13	.	.	TRBJ1-5
CASSSIGTGGLRNNQPQHF	TGTGCCAGCAGCTCCATCGGGACAGGAGGGCTTAGGAACAATCAGCCCCAGCATTTT	TRBV7-8	19	.	TRBD1	TRBJ1-5
CASSYHYGYTF	TGTGCCAGCAGTTATCACTATGGCTACACCTTC	TRBV2	11	few	.	TRBJ1-2
CASSFWGLSNGYTF	TGTGCCAGCAGCTTTTGGGGTTTGTCCAATGGCTACACCTTC	TRBV5-4	14	.	.	TRBJ1-2
CASSLDWGPELFF	TGTGCCAGCAGCTTGGACTGGGGCCCGGAGCTGTTTTTT	TRBV5-6	13	.	.	TRBJ2-2
CAISDTGRANEKLFF	TGTGCCATCAGCGATACAGGGAGGGCTAATGAAAAACTGTTTTTT	TRBV10-3	15	.	.	TRBJ1-4
CATRTSGRARNEQFF	TGCGCCACCCGGACTAGCGGGAGGGCACGCAATGAGCAGTTCTTC	TRBV5-1	15	.	TRBD2	TRBJ2-1
CASSVRAGGGTREKLFF	TGTGCCAGCAGTGTACGTGCAGGGGGCGGAACTCGCGAAAAACTGTTTTTT	TRBV25-1	17	once	TRBD1	TRBJ1-4
CASSLGTRNGELFF	TGTGCCAGCAGCTTAGGTACTAGGAACGGGGAGCTGTTTTTT	TRBV7-2	14	.	.	TRBJ2-2
CASSIGFATNEKLFF	TGTGCCAGTAGTATCGGTTTTGCAACTAATGAAAAACTGTTTTTT	TRBV19	15	.	.	TRBJ1-4
CASSQDTGQGYTGELFF	TGCGCCAGCAGCCAAGATACTGGACAGGGGTACACCGGGGAGCTGTTTTTT	TRBV4-3	17	once	TRBD1	TRBJ2-2
CASSHRAVNTEAFF	TGTGCCAGCAGCCATAGGGCCGTGAACACTGAAGCTTTCTTT	TRBV11-3	14	.	.	TRBJ1-1
CASTLAVSSYNEQFF	TGCGCCAGCACCCTAGCGGTTAGCTCCTACAATGAGCAGTTCTTC	TRBV5-1	15	.	TRBD2	TRBJ2-1
CASSLDPRTDTQYF	TGCGCCAGCAGCTTGGACCCGCGCACAGATACGCAGTATTTT	TRBV5-1	14	.	.	TRBJ2-3
CATLQGRGTEAFF	TGTGCCACATTACAGGGCCGGGGCACTGAAGCTTTCTTT	TRBV19	13	once	.	TRBJ1-1
CASSLFRREGETQYF	TGTGCCAGCTCACTCTTCCGGAGGGAAGGAGAGACCCAGTACTTC	TRBV18	15	.	.	TRBJ2-5
CAISEATLGNTIYF	TGTGCCATCAGTGAGGCAACTTTGGGAAACACCATATATTTT	TRBV10-3	14	.	.	TRBJ1-3
CASSLLLGSLQYSPLHF	TGTGCCAGCTCACTACTGCTAGGGTCCCTCCAATATTCACCCCTCCACTTT	TRBV18	17	few	.	TRBJ1-6
CASSQEMVMNSPLHF	TGTGCCAGCAGCCAAGAGATGGTTATGAATTCACCCCTCCACTTT	TRBV14	15	.	.	TRBJ1-6
CASQPQPLGETQYF	TGTGCCAGCCAACCCCAACCGCTCGGAGAGACCCAGTACTTC	TRBV6-5	14	.	.	TRBJ2-5
CASSPKTGIVWAFF	TGCGCCAGCAGTCCTAAGACAGGGATCGTATGGGCTTTCTTT	TRBV23-1	14	.	TRBD1	TRBJ1-1
CASSRGLAPNYEQYF	TGTGCCAGCAGCCGGGGCCTAGCGCCTAACTACGAGCAGTACTTC	TRBV5-6	15	few	.	TRBJ2-7
CASSLGSSAAYEQYF	TGTGCCAGCAGCTTAGGATCCAGTGCGGCCTACGAGCAGTACTTC	TRBV7-2	15	.	.	TRBJ2-7
CAISESRAAYTF	TGTGCCATCAGTGAGTCGAGGGCAGCCTACACCTTC	TRBV10-3	12	few	.	TRBJ1-2
CASSMDQYEQYF	TGTGCCAGCAGTATGGATCAATACGAGCAGTACTTC	TRBV2	12	.	.	TRBJ2-7
CASSQPTTTDTQYF	TGTGCCAGCAGCCAACCGACTACCACAGATACGCAGTATTTT	TRBV4-2	14	.	.	TRBJ2-3
CASRQGQGQNEKLFF	TGTGCCAGCAGACAGGGACAGGGACAGAATGAAAAACTGTTTTTT	TRBV7-9	15	.	TRBD1	TRBJ1-4
CASSPIRTGLAGPDTQYF	TGCGCCAGCAGCCCCATTCGTACGGGACTAGCGGGACCAGATACGCAGTATTTT	TRBV4-3	18	.	TRBD2	TRBJ2-3
CASSEQGAEKLFF	TGTGCCAGCAGCGAACAGGGGGCGGAAAAACTGTTTTTT	TRBV7-2	13	.	TRBD1	TRBJ1-4